The rows below give T cell receptor beta chains drawn from one sample of a study of PD-L1 blockade in urothelial cancer. Produced via immunoSEQ multiplex PCR; TCRdb's table is partial and in-frame only. The table records more than 85,000 clones, roughly 84% of them present only once. This sample comprised PBMCs, obtained around atezolizumab (anti-PD-L1) treatment. Every receptor here comes from a man aged 55 to 70 with urothelial cancer. Each CDR3 is given without its conserved first and last residue.

>TRBV5-3
ARSLERLAGDNEQF
>TRBV7-3
ASSSSAGAGAPNEQF
>TRBV28
ASSQIQGAMNTEAF
>TRBV7-3
ASSFDSGSYNEQF
>TRBV7-2
ASSSVDTQY
>TRBV30
AWSFSTGLASSEQY
>TRBV6-5
ASSYSITGSGYGYT
>TRBV19
ASSNQAGPFTGTDTQY
>TRBV30
AWSSYRGIGTSGIPTYEQY
>TRBV19
ASSSGLAGLYEQY
>TRBV2
ASNLVVTEEAF
>TRBV6-5
ASRGLAVNEQF
>TRBV7-3
ASSLSQGANSPLH
>TRBV28
ASSWVQGAGYT
>TRBV10-3
AISESPSVGTGIEKLF
>TRBV7-6
ASSLSPTGEGNTIY
>TRBV5-1
ASSWDRGSYEQY
>TRBV4-1
ASSYDVQGQGGNTIY
>TRBV6-5
ASTPGTGVYEQY
>TRBV10-3
AISDEKGGNEQF
>TRBV5-1
ASSLGGLALNTGELF
>TRBV7-6
ASSPDTGDLREQF
>TRBV10-1
ASSDHSGDGYT
>TRBV10-3
AIRLSPGNSGNTIY
>TRBV27
ASSTGPQGQY
>TRBV2
ASIYATTNTGELF
>TRBV19
ASIDTGNYGYT
>TRBV2
ASSPRGRNEQF
>TRBV7-2
ASSLAGHNEQF